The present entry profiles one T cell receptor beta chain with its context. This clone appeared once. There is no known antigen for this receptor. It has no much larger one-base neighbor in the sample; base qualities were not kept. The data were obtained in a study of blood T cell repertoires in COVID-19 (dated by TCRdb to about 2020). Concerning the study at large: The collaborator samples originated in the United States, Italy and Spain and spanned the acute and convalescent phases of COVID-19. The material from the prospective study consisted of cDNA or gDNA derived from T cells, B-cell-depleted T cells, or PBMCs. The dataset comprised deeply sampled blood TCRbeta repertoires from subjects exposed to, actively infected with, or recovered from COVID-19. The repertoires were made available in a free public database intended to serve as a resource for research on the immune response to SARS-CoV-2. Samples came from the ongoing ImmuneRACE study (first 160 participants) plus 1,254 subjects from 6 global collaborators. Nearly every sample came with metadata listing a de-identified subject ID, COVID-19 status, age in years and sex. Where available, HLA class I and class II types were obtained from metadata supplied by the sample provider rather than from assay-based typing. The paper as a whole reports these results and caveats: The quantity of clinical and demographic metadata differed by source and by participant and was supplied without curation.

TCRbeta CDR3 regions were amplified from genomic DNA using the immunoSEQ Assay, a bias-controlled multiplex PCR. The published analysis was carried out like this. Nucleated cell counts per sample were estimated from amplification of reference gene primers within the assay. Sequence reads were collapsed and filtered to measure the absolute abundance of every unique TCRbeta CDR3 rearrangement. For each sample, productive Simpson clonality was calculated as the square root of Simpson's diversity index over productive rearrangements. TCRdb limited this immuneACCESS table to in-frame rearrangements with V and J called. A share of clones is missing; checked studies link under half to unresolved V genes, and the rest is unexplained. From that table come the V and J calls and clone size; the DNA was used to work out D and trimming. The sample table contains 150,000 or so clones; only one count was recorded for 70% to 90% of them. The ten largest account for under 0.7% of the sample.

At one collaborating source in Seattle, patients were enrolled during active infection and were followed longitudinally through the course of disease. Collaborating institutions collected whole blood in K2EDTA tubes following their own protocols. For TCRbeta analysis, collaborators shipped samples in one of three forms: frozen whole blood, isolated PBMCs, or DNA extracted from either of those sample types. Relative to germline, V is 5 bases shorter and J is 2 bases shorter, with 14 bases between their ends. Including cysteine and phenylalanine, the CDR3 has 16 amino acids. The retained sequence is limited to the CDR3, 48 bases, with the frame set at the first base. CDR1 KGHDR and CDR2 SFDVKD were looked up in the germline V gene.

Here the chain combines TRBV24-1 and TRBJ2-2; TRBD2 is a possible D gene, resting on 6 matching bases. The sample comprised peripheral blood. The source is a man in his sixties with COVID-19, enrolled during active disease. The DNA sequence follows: TGTGCCACCAGTGGGGAGGCGGGTATCAACACCGGGGAGCTGTTTTTT. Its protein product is CATSGEAGINTGELFF.